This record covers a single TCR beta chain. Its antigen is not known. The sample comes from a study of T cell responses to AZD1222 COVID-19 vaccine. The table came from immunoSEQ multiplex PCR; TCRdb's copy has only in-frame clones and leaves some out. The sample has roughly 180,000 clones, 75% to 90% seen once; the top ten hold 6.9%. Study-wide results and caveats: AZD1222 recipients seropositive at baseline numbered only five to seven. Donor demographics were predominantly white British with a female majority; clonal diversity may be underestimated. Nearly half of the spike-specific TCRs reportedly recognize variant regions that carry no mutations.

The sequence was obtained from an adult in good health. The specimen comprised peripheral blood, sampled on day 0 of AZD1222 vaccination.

The DNA for the CDR3 is TGTGCCAGCAGCTTCCTGGTCCGCCTGAACACTGAAGCTTTCTTT. Its translation: CASSFLVRLNTEAFF. This chain joins TRBV7-2 and TRBJ1-1; the D is unclear. With 3 bases removed from V and 0 bases from J, the gap between germline ends came to 11 bases. Germline values: CDR1 SGHTA, CDR2 FQGNSA. The CDR3 totals 15 residues. The complete variable domain, with remaining parts taken from reference TRBV7-2 and TRBJ1-1, reads GAGVSQSPSNKVTEKGKDVELRCDPISGHTALYWYRQSLGQGLEFLIYFQGNSAPDKSGLPSDRFSAERTGGSVSTLTIQRTQQEDSAVYLCASSFLVRLNTEAFFGQGTRLTVV.